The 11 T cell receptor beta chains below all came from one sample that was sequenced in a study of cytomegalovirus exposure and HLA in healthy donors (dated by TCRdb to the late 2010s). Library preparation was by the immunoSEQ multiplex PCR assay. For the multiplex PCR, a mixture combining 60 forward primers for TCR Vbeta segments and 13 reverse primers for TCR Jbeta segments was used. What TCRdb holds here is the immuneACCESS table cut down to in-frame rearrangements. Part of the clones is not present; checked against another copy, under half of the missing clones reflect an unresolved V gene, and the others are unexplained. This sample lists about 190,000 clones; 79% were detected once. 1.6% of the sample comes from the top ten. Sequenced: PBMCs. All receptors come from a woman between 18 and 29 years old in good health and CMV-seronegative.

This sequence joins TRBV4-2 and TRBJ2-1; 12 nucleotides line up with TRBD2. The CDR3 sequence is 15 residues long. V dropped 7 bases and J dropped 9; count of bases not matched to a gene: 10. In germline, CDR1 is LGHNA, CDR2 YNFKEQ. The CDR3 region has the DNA TGTGCCAGCACGCCCACGACTAGCGGGAGCGTTGAGCAGTTCTTC. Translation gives CASTPTTSGSVEQFF.

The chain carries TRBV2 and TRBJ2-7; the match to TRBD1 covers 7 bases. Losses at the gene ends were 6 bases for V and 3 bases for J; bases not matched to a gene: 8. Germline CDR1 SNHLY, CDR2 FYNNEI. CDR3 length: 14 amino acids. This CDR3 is CASRPGQIFYEQYF. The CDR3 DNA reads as TGTGCCAGCAGACCGGGACAGATATTCTACGAGCAGTACTTC.

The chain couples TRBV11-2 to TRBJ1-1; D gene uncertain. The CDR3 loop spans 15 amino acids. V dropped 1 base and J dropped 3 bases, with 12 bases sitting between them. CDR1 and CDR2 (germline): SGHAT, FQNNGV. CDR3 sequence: CASSLGGVTYTEAFF. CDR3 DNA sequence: TGTGCCAGCAGCTTAGGTGGAGTAACCTACACTGAAGCTTTCTTT. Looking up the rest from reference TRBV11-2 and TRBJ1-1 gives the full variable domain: EAGVAQSPRYKIIEKRQSVAFWCNPISGHATLYWYQQILGQGPKLLIQFQNNGVVDDSQLPKDRFSAERLKGVDSTLKIQPAKLEDSAVYLCASSLGGVTYTEAFFGQGTRLTVV.

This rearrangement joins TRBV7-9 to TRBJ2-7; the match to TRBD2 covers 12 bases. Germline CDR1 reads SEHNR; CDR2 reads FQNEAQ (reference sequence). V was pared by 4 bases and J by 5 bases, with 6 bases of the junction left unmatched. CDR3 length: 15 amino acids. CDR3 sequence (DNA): TGTGCCAGCAGCTCCGGACTAGCGGGATACGACGAGCAGTACTTC. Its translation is CASSSGLAGYDEQYF.

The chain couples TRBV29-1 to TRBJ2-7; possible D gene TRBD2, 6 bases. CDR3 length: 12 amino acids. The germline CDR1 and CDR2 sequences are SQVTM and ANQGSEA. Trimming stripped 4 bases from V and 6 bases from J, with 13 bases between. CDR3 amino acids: CSVGRELREQYF. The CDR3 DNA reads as TGCAGCGTTGGGCGGGAACTTCGCGAGCAGTACTTC.

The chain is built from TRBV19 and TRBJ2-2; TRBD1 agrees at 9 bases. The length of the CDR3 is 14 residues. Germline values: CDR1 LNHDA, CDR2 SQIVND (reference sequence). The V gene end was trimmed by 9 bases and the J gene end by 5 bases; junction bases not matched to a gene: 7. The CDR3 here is CASRGDRATGELFF. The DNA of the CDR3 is TGTGCCAGCCGGGGGGACAGGGCGACCGGGGAGCTGTTTTTT.

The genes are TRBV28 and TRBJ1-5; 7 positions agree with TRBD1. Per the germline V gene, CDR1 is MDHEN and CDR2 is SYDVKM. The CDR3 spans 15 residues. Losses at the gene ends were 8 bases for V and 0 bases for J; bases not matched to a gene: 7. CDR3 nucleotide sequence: TGTGCCAGCGTACGCAGGGGGTCTAGCAATCAGCCCCAGCATTTT. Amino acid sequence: CASVRRGSSNQPQHF.

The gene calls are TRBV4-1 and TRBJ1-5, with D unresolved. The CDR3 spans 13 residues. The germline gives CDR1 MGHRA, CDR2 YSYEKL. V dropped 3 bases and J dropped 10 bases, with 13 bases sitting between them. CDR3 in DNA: TGCGCCAGCAGCCAGACTTCGACGAAACCCCAGCATTTT. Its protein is CASSQTSTKPQHF.

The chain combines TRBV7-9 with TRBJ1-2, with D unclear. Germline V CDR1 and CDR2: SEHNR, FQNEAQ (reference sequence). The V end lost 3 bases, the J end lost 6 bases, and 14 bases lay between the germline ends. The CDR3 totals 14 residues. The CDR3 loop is CASSLFATRDGYTF. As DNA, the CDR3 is TGTGCCAGCAGCTTGTTTGCGACACGAGATGGCTACACCTTC. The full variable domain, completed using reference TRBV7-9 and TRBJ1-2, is DTGVSQNPRHKITKRGQNVTFRCDPISEHNRLYWYRQTLGQGPEFLTYFQNEAQLEKSRLLSDRFSAERPKGSFSTLEIQRTEQGDSAMYLCASSLFATRDGYTFGSGTRLTVV.

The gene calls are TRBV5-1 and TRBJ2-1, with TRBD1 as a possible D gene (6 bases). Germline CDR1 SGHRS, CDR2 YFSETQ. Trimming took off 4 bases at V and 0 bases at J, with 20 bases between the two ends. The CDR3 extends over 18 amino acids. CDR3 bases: TGCGCCAGCAGCCCCGCAAGGGGGTCTTCCAGCTCCTACAATGAGCAGTTCTTC. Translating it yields CASSPARGSSSSYNEQFF.

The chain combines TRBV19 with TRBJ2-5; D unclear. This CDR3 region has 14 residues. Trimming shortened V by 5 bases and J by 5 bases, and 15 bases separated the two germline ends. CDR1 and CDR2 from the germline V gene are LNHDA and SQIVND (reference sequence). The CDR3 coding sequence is TGTGCCAGTAGTTACAGCTCCTCAACGGAGACCCAGTACTTC. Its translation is CASSYSSSTETQYF.